The 6 T cell receptor beta chains given below trace back to one sample, sequenced in a study of control samples from healthy donors and cancer patients. Data came from immunoSEQ multiplex PCR; TCRdb stores just in-frame clones and leaves some out. The profile shows 150,000 or so clones, about 90% of them singletons. The sample taken for sequencing was blood. Every receptor here comes from a man aged 18 to 29 in good health.

This chain joins TRBV12-3 or TRBV12-4 and TRBJ2-5; D perhaps matches TRBD2 (6 bases). This CDR3 has 12 amino acids. Trimming stripped 8 bases from V and 12 bases from J, with 19 bases between. CDR3 bases: TGTGCCAGCGGAGGGACGGGGGACGACGAGTACTTC. Its translation is CASGGTGDDEYF.

For the CDR3, the DNA is TGTGCCAGCAGCCAAGGGACAGCTCAAGAGACCCAGTACTTC. It encodes CASSQGTAQETQYF. This chain uses TRBV3-1 (or the pseudogene TRBV3-2) with TRBJ2-5; a weak D match, TRBD1 (6 bases). The V end lost 1 base, the J end lost 2 bases, and 8 bases lay between the germline ends. CDR1 is LGHDT and CDR2 is YNNKEL in the germline V gene (reference sequence). This CDR3 contains 14 residues.

The genes are TRBV11-1 and TRBJ2-7, with TRBD1 identical over 7 bases. Germline V lookup: CDR1 SGHAT, CDR2 FQDESV (reference sequence). With V trimmed by 5 bases and J by 5 bases, 6 bases remained unmatched. The CDR3 has 13 residues. The CDR3 reads CASSPDRVHEQYF. CDR3 bases: TGTGCCAGCAGCCCTGACAGGGTCCACGAGCAGTACTTC. Based on the CDR3 plus reference TRBV11-1 and TRBJ2-7, the full variable domain is EAEVAQSPRYKITEKSQAVAFWCDPISGHATLYWYRQILGQGPELLVQFQDESVVDDSQLPKDRFSAERLKGVDSTLKIQPAELGDSAMYLCASSPDRVHEQYFGPGTRLTVT.

The chain has TRBV27 and TRBJ2-1, with 8 bases matching TRBD1. The J segment lost 0 bases and the V segment lost 7 bases, leaving 5 bases of the junction unmatched. Germline assignment: CDR1 MNHEY and CDR2 SMNVEV (reference sequence). CDR3 length: 15 residues. CDR3 sequence: CASTRTGSSYNEQFF. The CDR3 coding sequence is TGTGCCAGCACCCGGACAGGGAGCTCCTACAATGAGCAGTTCTTC.

The V gene is TRBV7-2, the J gene TRBJ2-1; tentatively, D is TRBD1 (6 bases). The CDR3 is made up of 15 amino acids. Germline V CDR1 and CDR2: SGHTA, FQGNSA. Trimming shortened V by 1 base and J by 8 bases, and 15 bases separated the two germline ends. The CDR3 DNA reads as TGTGCCAGCAGCTTAGTCTGGGGGCGCGGAGATGAGCAGTTCTTC. It yields the protein CASSLVWGRGDEQFF.

The chain is built from TRBV5-1 and TRBJ2-1; TRBD1 matches 9 bases. V lost 3 bases to trimming and J lost 2 bases; unmatched junction nucleotides: 6. The length of the CDR3 is 16 residues. Germline V gene sequence: CDR1 SGHRS, CDR2 YFSETQ. CDR3 sequence (DNA): TGCGCCAGCAGCTATGGGACAGGGTCAACCTACAATGAGCAGTTCTTC. This codes for CASSYGTGSTYNEQFF. The full variable domain, with the rest looked up from reference TRBV5-1 and TRBJ2-1, is KAGVTQTPRYLIKTRGQQVTLSCSPISGHRSVSWYQQTPGQGLQFLFEYFSETQRNKGNFPGRFSGRQFSNSRSEMNVSTLELGDSALYLCASSYGTGSTYNEQFFGPGTRLTVL.